A selection of T cell receptor beta chains follows, all from one sample in a study of shared clonotypes between healthy human individuals. The assay was immunoSEQ multiplex PCR, and TCRdb's table has in-frame clones only and misses some. The table has 980,000 or so clones, approximately 80% seen once. Sequenced input: memory CD4+ T cells sorted from blood. The receptors shown here come from a man younger than 30 in good health. The conserved cysteine and the conserved F or W are not part of the CDR3 here.

j_call v_call cdr3_aa
TRBJ1-5 TRBV14 ASSQNRNQPQH
TRBJ2-6 TRBV5-1 ASSLEGVSSGANVLT
TRBJ1-1 TRBV5-3 ARSRPGTLMNTEAF
TRBJ1-2 TRBV28 ASTRGRAYGYT
TRBJ2-4 TRBV7-2 ASSFPTRNQAKNIQY
TRBJ2-3 TRBV10-3 AIGPRVSTDTQY
TRBJ2-5 TRBV28 ASSHRAQGRQETQY
TRBJ1-3 TRBV30 AWSVTPDRAGNTIY
TRBJ2-2 TRBV5-1 ASSERTGTATGELF
TRBJ2-7 TRBV11-2 ASSLDGLAYEQY
TRBJ1-1 TRBV18 ASSPAGLNTEAF
TRBJ2-3 TRBV15 ATSLDGASTDTQY
TRBJ1-1 TRBV28 ASSLVKATEAF
TRBJ1-6 TRBV6-5 ASKRMADSPLH
TRBJ1-4 TRBV6-1 ASSEAGLGEKLF
TRBJ1-6 TRBV5-1 ASRSFVGKDSPLH
TRBJ1-4 TRBV5-1 ASSRGKNEKLF
TRBJ1-1 TRBV21-1 ASSQGRVDTEAF
TRBJ1-5 TRBV28 ASTPRTGVGAIQPQH
TRBJ1-5 TRBV28 ASSPGGEGNQPQH
TRBJ2-5 TRBV7-2 ASSLGPTQETQY
TRBJ1-6 TRBV10-1 ASSPRPDSPLH